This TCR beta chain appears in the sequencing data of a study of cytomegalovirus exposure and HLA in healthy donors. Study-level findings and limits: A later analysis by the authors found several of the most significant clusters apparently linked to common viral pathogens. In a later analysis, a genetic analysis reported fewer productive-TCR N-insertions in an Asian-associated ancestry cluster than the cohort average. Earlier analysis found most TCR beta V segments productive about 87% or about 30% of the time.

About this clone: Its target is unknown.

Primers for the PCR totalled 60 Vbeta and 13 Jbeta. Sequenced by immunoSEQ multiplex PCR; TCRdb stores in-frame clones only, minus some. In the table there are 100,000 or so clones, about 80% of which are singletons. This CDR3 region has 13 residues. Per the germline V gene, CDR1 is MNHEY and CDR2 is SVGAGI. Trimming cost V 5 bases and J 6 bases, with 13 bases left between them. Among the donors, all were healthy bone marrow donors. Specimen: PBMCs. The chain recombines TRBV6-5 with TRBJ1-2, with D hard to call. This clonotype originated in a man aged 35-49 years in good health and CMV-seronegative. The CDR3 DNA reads TGTGCCAGCAGTGCCCGGGAGGGAGATGGCTACACCTTC. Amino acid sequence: CASSAREGDGYTF.